A selection of T cell receptor beta chains follows, all from one sample in a study of shared clonotypes between healthy human individuals. The data were produced by immunoSEQ multiplex PCR, yet TCRdb's version contains in-frame clones alone and is incomplete. The sample contains about 1 million clones, about 75% of which appear only once. Source material: memory CD4+ T cells sorted from blood. The receptors come from a man between 18 and 35 years old in good health. Each CDR3 is given with its conserved first and last residue. D genes are given only for firm matches. For some rows the clone size is stated as once, few or many, or as a class when expanded; others skip it.

clone size	V gene	J gene	D gene	CDR3 DNA	CDR3 protein
NA	TRBV28	TRBJ2-7	TRBD1	TGTGCCAGCAGTTCGGGACAGTCCACCTACGAGCAGTACTTC	CASSSGQSTYEQYF
NA	TRBV30	TRBJ1-5	TRBD1	TGTGCCTGGAGTGCCCGACAGGGGGCCAATCAGCCCCAGCATTTT	CAWSARQGANQPQHF
many	TRBV7-2	TRBJ1-2	TRBD1	TGTGCCAGCAGCTTACCCCACCGGGGACAGGGCTATGGCTACACCTTC	CASSLPHRGQGYGYTF
once	TRBV2	TRBJ2-1	NA	TGTGCCAGCGGGGGGACTTGGGGGCCCAATGAGCAGTTCTTC	CASGGTWGPNEQFF
few	TRBV29-1	TRBJ2-5	TRBD2	TGCAGCGCCACTAGCGGGAGTTTGGAGACCCAGTACTTC	CSATSGSLETQYF
NA	TRBV5-1	TRBJ1-2	TRBD1	TGCGCCAGCAGCTTGGGGGGGACAGCTCACTATGGCTACACCTTC	CASSLGGTAHYGYTF
NA	TRBV6-5	TRBJ2-2	TRBD2	TGTGCCAGCAGTTCCGGGGGGGCGGGCACCGGGGAGCTGTTTTTT	CASSSGGAGTGELFF
many	TRBV4-3	TRBJ2-7	NA	TGCGCCAGCAGCCAAGATAGGGCTGGGTTTTACGAGCAGTACTTC	CASSQDRAGFYEQYF
NA	TRBV7-8	TRBJ2-5	TRBD2	TGTGCCAGCAGTCAAAGCGGGAGTTCCCAAGAGACCCAGTACTTC	CASSQSGSSQETQYF
NA	TRBV6-1	TRBJ1-2	NA	TGTGCCAGCAGTGAATCTCCAGGAGGGGTCTATGGCTACACCTTC	CASSESPGGVYGYTF
NA	TRBV28	TRBJ2-2	TRBD2	TGTGCCAGCAGTTTCCGCCTCGGACTAGCGGGGGGGCGGTCGACCGGGGAGCTGTTTTTT	CASSFRLGLAGGRSTGELFF
NA	TRBV5-4	TRBJ2-2	NA	TGTGCCAGCAGCTTGCAAACAGGGATTACCGGGGAGCTGTTTTTT	CASSLQTGITGELFF
NA	TRBV6-6	TRBJ1-6	NA	TGTGCCAGCAGTTACCCCCCAGGGAACTATAATTCACCCCTCCACTTT	CASSYPPGNYNSPLHF
NA	TRBV21-1	TRBJ2-5	NA	TGTGCCAGCAGCAAAGAGACGGACGGCTTACAAGAGACCCAGTACTTC	CASSKETDGLQETQYF
NA	TRBV7-6	TRBJ1-4	NA	TGTGCCAGCAGCTTAGCGCTTTTAACAGACACTAATGAAAAACTGTTTTTT	CASSLALLTDTNEKLFF
few	TRBV4-1	TRBJ2-5	TRBD1	TGCGCCAGCAGCCAAAACAGGGGACCTCCAGAGACCCAGTACTTC	CASSQNRGPPETQYF
NA	TRBV2	TRBJ2-1	NA	TGTGCCAGCGGCTCGGCAGTGTCCTACAATGAGCAGTTCTTC	CASGSAVSYNEQFF
NA	TRBV9	TRBJ2-2	NA	TGTGCCAGCAGCCCGGCCGGGAACACCGGGGAGCTGTTTTTT	CASSPAGNTGELFF
NA	TRBV4-1	TRBJ2-1	NA	TGCGCCAGCAGCCAGACGCCGGGGGCCGCCTACAATGAGCAGTTCTTC	CASSQTPGAAYNEQFF
NA	TRBV6-5	TRBJ1-1	NA	TGTGCCAGCAGAGTAACCGGTGGTGGTGAAGCTTTCTTT	CASRVTGGGEAFF
NA	TRBV28	TRBJ2-3	TRBD2	TGTGCCAGCAGTTTTAGCGGGGGGCGCACAGATACGCAGTATTTT	CASSFSGGRTDTQYF
few	TRBV7-6	TRBJ2-3	TRBD2	TGTGCCAGCAGCTTAGACGCGGGGGGATCCACAGATACGCAGTATTTT	CASSLDAGGSTDTQYF
NA	TRBV5-4	TRBJ2-3	TRBD1	TGTGCCAGCACCAGACAGGGTCTCGCCACAGATACGCAGTATTTT	CASTRQGLATDTQYF
few	TRBV9	TRBJ2-3	TRBD2	TGTGCCAGCAGCCTTAGCGGGGGGAACTCCGGCACAGATACGCAGTATTTT	CASSLSGGNSGTDTQYF
NA	TRBV9	TRBJ2-2	NA	TGTGCCAGCAGCGTACAGGGGATCGGGGAGCTGTTTTTT	CASSVQGIGELFF
few	TRBV18	TRBJ1-1	NA	TGTGCCAGCTCACTAAGGACGGGAGATGAAGCTTTCTTT	CASSLRTGDEAFF
NA	TRBV6-5	TRBJ2-3	NA	TGTGCCAGCAGTTACTCAGGCGGCCCCCTAGATACGCAGTATTTT	CASSYSGGPLDTQYF
NA	TRBV18	TRBJ2-7	NA	TGTGCCAGCTCACCCTCCGGGACCCCAGGGGAGCAGTACTTC	CASSPSGTPGEQYF
many	TRBV28	TRBJ2-1	NA	TGTGCCAGCAGTTTGTCGGACTACAATGAGCAGTTCTTC	CASSLSDYNEQFF
NA	TRBV10-3	TRBJ2-5	TRBD1	TGTGCCATCAGTCTGACAGGGCAAGAGACCCAGTACTTC	CAISLTGQETQYF
few	TRBV12-2	TRBJ2-1	NA	TGTGCAAGTCGCTTAGTAGGGCTTCCTGTCGTATCTAGGCAGTTCTTC	CASRLVGLPVVSRQFF
few	TRBV30	TRBJ1-1	NA	TGTGCCTGGAGTCTTAAGCCTAGTACAGGTTCTGAAGCTTTCTTT	CAWSLKPSTGSEAFF
NA	TRBV6-1	TRBJ1-5	NA	TGTGCCAGCAGTTCCGGGACGGTTAGCAATCAGCCCCAGCATTTT	CASSSGTVSNQPQHF
once	TRBV6-1	TRBJ2-5	NA	TGTGCCAGCAGTGACAGTGTCGACAGGTTTAAAGAGACCCAGTACTTC	CASSDSVDRFKETQYF
NA	TRBV4-1	TRBJ2-5	TRBD2	TGCGCCAGCAGCCAAGACGGGACTAGCGGGGGGGCGAGGGAGACCCAGTACTTC	CASSQDGTSGGARETQYF
NA	TRBV7-9	TRBJ2-7	TRBD1	TGTGCCAGCACCCGGACAGGAGCCTACGAGCAGTACTTC	CASTRTGAYEQYF
few	TRBV29-1	TRBJ2-3	NA	TGCAGCGTTGAAGCCCAATACAGAGATACGCAGTATTTT	CSVEAQYRDTQYF
NA	TRBV4-1	TRBJ2-1	NA	TGCGCCAGCAGCCAAGAAGGGAGCTCCTACAATGAGCAGTTCTTC	CASSQEGSSYNEQFF
once	TRBV30	TRBJ2-7	TRBD2	TGTGCCTGGAGTGTAAAAGGGACAGTACTCGGACTAGCGGGATGGTGGGAATCGCAGTACTTC	CAWSVKGTVLGLAGWWESQYF
NA	TRBV7-6	TRBJ2-2	TRBD1	TGTGCCAGCAGCCCAGGGACAGGAAAAAACACCGGGGAGCTGTTTTTT	CASSPGTGKNTGELFF
few	TRBV30	TRBJ2-1	TRBD2	TGTGCCTGGAGTGGCGGACTAGGGGCGTACGATGAGCAGTTCTTC	CAWSGGLGAYDEQFF
NA	TRBV27	TRBJ2-2	NA	TGTGCCAGCAGGGGTTCGGGGGGCGCGATCGCCGGGGAGCTGTTTTTT	CASRGSGGAIAGELFF
once	TRBV4-2	TRBJ2-1	TRBD2	TGTGCCAGCAGCGCTGAACTAGCGGTCAACAATGAGCAGTTCTTC	CASSAELAVNNEQFF
NA	TRBV5-1	TRBJ1-6	TRBD1	TGCGCCAGCAGCTTGGGCCAGGGGGACGGGTCACCCCTCCACTTT	CASSLGQGDGSPLHF
NA	TRBV7-2	TRBJ2-7	TRBD2	TGTGCCAGCAGCCAGGTACCTAGCGGGTGGGAGCAGTACTTC	CASSQVPSGWEQYF
NA	TRBV7-2	TRBJ2-7	TRBD1	TGTGCCAGCAGCTTAGTGAGGACAGGGCCCTACGAGCAGTACTTC	CASSLVRTGPYEQYF
few	TRBV27	TRBJ1-6	NA	TGTGCCAGCAGTTTAAGGGGACGGAATTCACCCCTCCACTTT	CASSLRGRNSPLHF
once	TRBV7-9	TRBJ2-7	TRBD1	TGTGCCAGCAGCCTGGGGGCAGGGGGTGCAGGCGAGCAGTACTTC	CASSLGAGGAGEQYF
NA	TRBV6-5	TRBJ2-7	NA	TGTGCCAGCAGTTACTCGTATCGTTCCTACGAGCAGTACTTC	CASSYSYRSYEQYF
NA	TRBV5-1	TRBJ2-3	NA	TGCGCCAGCAGCTTGGAAGGCGGTCGGATGGGGGATACGCAGTATTTT	CASSLEGGRMGDTQYF
NA	TRBV9	TRBJ1-1	TRBD1	TGTGCCAGCAGCGCCCTTATGGGACAGGGCACTGAAGCTTTCTTT	CASSALMGQGTEAFF
NA	TRBV6-6	TRBJ1-5	NA	TGTGCCAGCAGTAGGGGACCAAGCAGCAATCAGCCCCAGCATTTT	CASSRGPSSNQPQHF
NA	TRBV28	TRBJ1-5	TRBD1	TGTGCCAGCAGACTAGGGACAGCTTTCAATCAGCCCCAGCATTTT	CASRLGTAFNQPQHF
NA	TRBV5-1	TRBJ2-3	NA	TGCGCCAGCAGCTGGTGGGGGGTTAACACAGATACGCAGTATTTT	CASSWWGVNTDTQYF